The clone carrying this TCR beta chain was seen repeatedly, ten times or more. Trimming cost V 5 bases and J 0 bases, with 10 bases left between them. This CDR3 comprises 14 residues. CDR1 and CDR2 from the germline V gene are DFQATT and SNEGSKA (reference sequence). The investigators amplified TCR beta CDR3 regions from RNA transcripts. TCR CDR3 underwent first-round RT-PCR with the HTBI primer set. TCRdb re-analysed the multiplex PCR reads in MiXCR, keeping a single row per CDR3 protein. This table has 300,000 or so distinct CDR3 sequences, roughly 23% appearing once. This entry belongs to a study of T cells in Graves' hyperthyroidism and ophthalmopathy. The wider study: Blood was drawn when the patient was first diagnosed and still untreated.

The chain is built from TRBV20-1 and TRBJ2-2, with D tentatively TRBD1 (5 bases). This clonotype originated in a woman in her forties or fifties with Graves' hyperthyroidism. The sample was blood. Written as DNA, the CDR3 is TGCAGTGCTGCACAGGAAGCGAACACCGGGGAGCTGTTTTTT. Its translation is CSAAQEANTGELFF.